The present TCR beta chain was sequenced within a study of cytomegalovirus exposure and HLA in healthy donors. Clones were sequenced by immunoSEQ multiplex PCR, and TCRdb holds only the in-frame ones, with some missing. The data contain approximately 180,000 clones, more than 75% of them singletons. The sequencing sample was made of PBMCs. This TCR was recovered from a young woman in good health and CMV-seronegative.

DNA for the CDR3: TGCGCCAGCAGTTACGGGGGGGTCCCTAATGAAAAACTGTTTTTT. Translation gives CASSYGGVPNEKLFF. The chain recombines TRBV5-1 with TRBJ1-4; maybe TRBD1 (5 bases). The V and J ends lost 5 bases and 3 bases respectively, with 14 bases between them. There are 15 residues in the CDR3. Germline V lookup: CDR1 SGHRS, CDR2 YFSETQ.